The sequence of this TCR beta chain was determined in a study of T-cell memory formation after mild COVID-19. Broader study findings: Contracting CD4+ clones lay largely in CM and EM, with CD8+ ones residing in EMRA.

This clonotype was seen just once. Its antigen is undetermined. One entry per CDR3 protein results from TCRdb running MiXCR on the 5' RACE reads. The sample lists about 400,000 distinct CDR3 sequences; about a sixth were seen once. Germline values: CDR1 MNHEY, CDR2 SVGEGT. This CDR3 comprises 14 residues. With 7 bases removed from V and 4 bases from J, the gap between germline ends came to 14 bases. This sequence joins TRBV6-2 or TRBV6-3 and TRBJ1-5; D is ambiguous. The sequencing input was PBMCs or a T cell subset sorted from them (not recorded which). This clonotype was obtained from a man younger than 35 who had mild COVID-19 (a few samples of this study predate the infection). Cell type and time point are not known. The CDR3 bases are TGTGCCAGCAACGACTATGGGAGTAATCAGCCCCAGCATTTT. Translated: CASNDYGSNQPQHF.